These T cell receptor beta chains were read from a single sample in a study of monozygotic twins with inflammatory bowel disease. TCRdb re-called the 5' RACE reads, yielding one record per CDR3 amino acid sequence without DNA. Its listing shows about 200,000 distinct CDR3 sequences. The sample was blood. The receptors were gathered from a human donor with ulcerative colitis or Crohn's disease, or a healthy co-twin of an affected twin (not recorded which). CDR3s include the opening cysteine and the closing phenylalanine or tryptophan. Each record gives: J gene, V gene, CDR3 protein.

>TRBJ1-6|TRBV20-1
CSAWDSQKGSSPLHF
>TRBJ1-1|TRBV11-1
CASSLGPRPRDRGLFSTEAFF
>TRBJ1-5|TRBV12-3/TRBV12-4
CASSSGVQGLAQHF
>TRBJ1-2|TRBV12-3/TRBV12-4
CASSPPGPSRGYTF
>TRBJ2-2|TRBV20-1
CSARDSGFGGTSSSTGELFF
>TRBJ1-1|TRBV5-1
CASSLVGGRGRNTEAFF
>TRBJ2-1|TRBV20-1
CSARLAGAYNEQFF
>TRBJ2-5|TRBV11-2
CASSLEGWGYQETQYF
>TRBJ1-2|TRBV29-1
CSVEGGAGYTF
>TRBJ2-5|TRBV5-1
CASSYSSGGPQETQYF
>TRBJ2-1|TRBV20-1
CSARDLSAEFEQFF
>TRBJ2-3|TRBV12-3/TRBV12-4
CASSSGVTSGRVSTDTQYF
>TRBJ1-5|TRBV30
CAWHTGTDNQPQHF
>TRBJ2-6|TRBV5-6
CASSLRSRGANVLTF
>TRBJ2-4|TRBV5-1
CASSPGVAETKNIQYF
>TRBJ2-7|TRBV5-1
CASSLDLAGAYEQYF
>TRBJ2-3|TRBV30
CAWSASVTDTQYF
>TRBJ2-5|TRBV6-2/TRBV6-3
CASTQPGVKTQYF
>TRBJ2-5|TRBV11-2
CASSPRRLETQYF
>TRBJ1-1|TRBV7-2
CASSLVTANTEAFF
>TRBJ1-6|TRBV7-2
CASSPQGPHNSPLHF
>TRBJ1-3|TRBV5-1
CASSASGQGVGNTIYF
>TRBJ2-1|TRBV5-1
CASSRRDSNEQFF
>TRBJ2-1|TRBV5-1
CASSSDRGPYNEQFF
>TRBJ2-1|TRBV13
CASSLGRRWTDEQFF
>TRBJ2-7|TRBV15
CATSRVAGGSYEQYF
>TRBJ2-7|TRBV5-1
CASSPSLSYEQYF
>TRBJ2-2|TRBV4-3
CASSRGVRSLLNTGELFF
>TRBJ2-2|TRBV20-1
CSARNGLAGVNGELFF
>TRBJ2-3|TRBV12-3/TRBV12-4
CASSRLAGGLTDTQYF
>TRBJ2-1|TRBV15
CATTMPLDREDNEQFF
>TRBJ1-5|TRBV6-5
CASSYDRQGTSPKHF
>TRBJ2-3|TRBV5-5
CASSITPSDGTQYF
>TRBJ1-6|TRBV19
CASSMGQGYNSPLHF
>TRBJ1-1|TRBV5-1
CASSVGSGGTEAFF
>TRBJ2-5|TRBV12-3/TRBV12-4
CASSDFGGETQYF
>TRBJ1-2|TRBV29-1
CSVESELAGYGYTF
>TRBJ1-3|TRBV10-3
CAISESTNSGNTIYF
>TRBJ1-6|TRBV25-1
CASSEGMGNSPLHF
>TRBJ1-2|TRBV20-1
CSAPGAGANYGYTF
>TRBJ2-3|TRBV7-2
CASSWLSNTDTQYF
>TRBJ1-5|TRBV18
CASSPTPPLVNQPQHF
>TRBJ2-5|TRBV18
CASSPTGGIEETQYF
>TRBJ2-7|TRBV7-9
CASSLGTGGSEEQYF
>TRBJ2-1|TRBV7-8
CASSLSGVGPRDEQFF
>TRBJ2-5|TRBV10-3
CAISRTGGETQYF
>TRBJ1-5|TRBV15
CATSLTDTHQPQHF
>TRBJ1-2|TRBV18
CASSRNRANYGYTF
>TRBJ2-6|TRBV18
CASSPPGQGTAGANVLTF
>TRBJ2-3|TRBV6-5
CASRRDGTDTQYF
>TRBJ1-1|TRBV7-2
CASSPQRTEAFF
>TRBJ2-5|TRBV9
CASSVESGMGETQYF